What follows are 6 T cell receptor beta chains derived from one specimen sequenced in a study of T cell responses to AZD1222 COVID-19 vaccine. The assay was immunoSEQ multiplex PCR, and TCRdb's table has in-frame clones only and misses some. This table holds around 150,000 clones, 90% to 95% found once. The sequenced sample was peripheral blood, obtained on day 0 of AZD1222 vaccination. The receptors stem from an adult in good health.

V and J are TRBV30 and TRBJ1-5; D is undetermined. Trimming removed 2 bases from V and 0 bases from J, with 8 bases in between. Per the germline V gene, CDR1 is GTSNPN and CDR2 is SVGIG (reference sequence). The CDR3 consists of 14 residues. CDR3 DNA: TGTGCCTGGAGTAGGAGTAATAGCAATCAGCCCCAGCATTTT. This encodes CAWSRSNSNQPQHF.

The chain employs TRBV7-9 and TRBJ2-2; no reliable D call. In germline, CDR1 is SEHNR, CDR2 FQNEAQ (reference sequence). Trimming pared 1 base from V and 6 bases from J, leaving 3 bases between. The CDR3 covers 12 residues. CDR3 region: CASSLEAGELFF. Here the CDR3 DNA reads TGTGCCAGCAGCTTAGAGGCCGGGGAGCTGTTTTTT.

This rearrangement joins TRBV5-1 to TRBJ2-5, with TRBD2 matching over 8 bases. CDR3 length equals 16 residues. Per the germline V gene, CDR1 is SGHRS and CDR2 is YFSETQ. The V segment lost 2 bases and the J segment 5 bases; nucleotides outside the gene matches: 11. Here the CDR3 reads CASSFSGTLGWETQYF. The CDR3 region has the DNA TGCGCCAGCAGCTTTAGCGGGACACTTGGCTGGGAGACCCAGTACTTC.

CDR3 residues: CAEGTSRTGELFF. CDR3 nucleotide sequence: TGTGCCGAGGGCACCTCGCGAACCGGGGAGCTGTTTTTT. J is TRBJ2-2 and V is TRBV12-3 or TRBV12-4; tentative D call: TRBD2 (5 bases). Trimming removed 11 bases at V and 5 bases at J, with 15 bases between. The CDR3 contains 13 residues.

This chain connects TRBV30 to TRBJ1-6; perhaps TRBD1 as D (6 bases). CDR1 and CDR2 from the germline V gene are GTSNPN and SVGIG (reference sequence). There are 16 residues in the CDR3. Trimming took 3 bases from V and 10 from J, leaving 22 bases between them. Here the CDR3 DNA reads TGTGCCTGGAGGCTGGAAGGTAGGGACACCTCGTCACCCCTCCACTTT. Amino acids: CAWRLEGRDTSSPLHF.

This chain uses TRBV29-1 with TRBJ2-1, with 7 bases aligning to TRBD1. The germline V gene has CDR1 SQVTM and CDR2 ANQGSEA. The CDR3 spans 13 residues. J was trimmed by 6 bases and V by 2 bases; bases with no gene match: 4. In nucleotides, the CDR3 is TGCAGCGTTGAAACCCGGGACAGCAATGAGCAGTTCTTC. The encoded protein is CSVETRDSNEQFF.